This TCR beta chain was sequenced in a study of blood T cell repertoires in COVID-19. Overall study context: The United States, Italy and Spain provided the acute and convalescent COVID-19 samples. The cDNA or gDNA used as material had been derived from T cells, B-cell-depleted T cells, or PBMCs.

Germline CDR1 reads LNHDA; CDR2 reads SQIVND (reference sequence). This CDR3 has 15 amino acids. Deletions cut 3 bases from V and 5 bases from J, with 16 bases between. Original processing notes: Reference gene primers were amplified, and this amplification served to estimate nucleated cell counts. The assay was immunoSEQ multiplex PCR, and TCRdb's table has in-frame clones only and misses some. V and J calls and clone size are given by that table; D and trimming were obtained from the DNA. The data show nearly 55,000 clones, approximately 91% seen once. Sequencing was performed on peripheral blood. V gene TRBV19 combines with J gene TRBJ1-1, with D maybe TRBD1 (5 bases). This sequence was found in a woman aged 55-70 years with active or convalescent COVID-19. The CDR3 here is CASSMAQGAGTEAFF. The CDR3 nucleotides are TGTGCCAGTAGTATGGCGCAGGGAGCGGGAACTGAAGCTTTCTTT.